This T cell receptor beta chain is from a study of identical twins. Via MiXCR, TCRdb re-called the 5' RACE reads, giving one row per CDR3 protein. Of hundreds of thousands of distinct CDR3 sequences in the sample, around 24% were seen once. Germline V gene data show CDR1 as SGHKS and CDR2 as YYEKEE (reference sequence). The CDR3 is made up of 14 amino acids. V was shortened by 1 base and J by 3 bases, with 11 bases between the two germline ends. These data also featured in a second study, about T cells expressing NK-cell markers.

The gene calls are TRBV5-5 and TRBJ2-7; D tentatively fits TRBD1 or TRBD2 (5 bases each). The clonotype comes from a woman under 30 in good health. The material sequenced was CD4+ T cells sorted from blood. CDR3 DNA sequence: TGTGCCAGCAGCTTGTTCCCAGGGAGCTACGAGCAGTACTTC. Its translation: CASSLFPGSYEQYF. The full variable domain, rest sourced from reference TRBV5-5 and TRBJ2-7, is DAGVTQSPTHLIKTRGQQVTLRCSPISGHKSVSWYQQVLGQGPQFIFQYYEKEERGRGNFPDRFSARQFPNYSSELNVNALLLGDSALYLCASSLFPGSYEQYFGPGTRLTVT.